Listed below are T cell receptor beta chains from one sample, sequenced in a study of T cells in localized non-small cell lung cancer. Using immunoSEQ multiplex PCR, the repertoire was profiled, and TCRdb retains in-frame clones only, with some absent. The table has around 1,700 clones, around a quarter seen once. The specimen comprised normal lung tissue next to the tumor, sampled before any cancer treatment. Receptors originate from a female donor over 55 with stage II lung adenocarcinoma. The CDR3 runs from the conserved cysteine through the conserved F or W. The D gene is left open where the match is weak. Size values are once, few and many counts, or a class for expanded clones, and some rows have none.

J	D	size	V	CDR3	DNA
TRBJ2-1	NA	medium-sized	TRBV6-8	CASIPGTDYNEQFF	TGTGCCAGCATCCCCGGCACAGACTACAATGAGCAGTTCTTC
TRBJ2-5	NA	medium-sized	TRBV7-1	CASSPSVQETQYF	TGTGCCAGCAGCCCCTCGGTCCAAGAGACCCAGTACTTC
TRBJ2-5	NA	medium-sized	TRBV9	CASSRTPQETQYF	TGTGCCAGCTCCCGGACTCCTCAAGAGACCCAGTACTTC
TRBJ2-5	TRBD2	large	TRBV30	CAWSVLGGGEGETQYF	TGTGCCTGGAGTGTACTGGGGGGAGGGGAGGGAGAGACCCAGTACTTC
TRBJ1-2	TRBD1	NA	TRBV28	CASRTPFITGGTNYGYTF	TGTGCCAGCAGAACTCCATTCATTACAGGGGGCACAAACTATGGCTACACCTTC
TRBJ1-5	TRBD1	NA	TRBV11-3	CASSLGTGINQPQHF	TGTGCCAGCAGCTTGGGGACAGGTATTAATCAGCCCCAGCATTTT
TRBJ2-1	TRBD2	NA	TRBV18	CASSPVANRVAGHSEQFF	TGTGCCAGCTCACCGGTCGCCAACAGGGTAGCGGGACATAGTGAGCAGTTCTTC
TRBJ1-2	NA	few	TRBV11-3	CASSPGALRYGYTF	TGTGCCAGCAGCCCGGGGGCCCTTCGGTATGGCTACACCTTC
TRBJ2-1	TRBD2	few	TRBV11-3	CASSKSHSAGTKYNEQFF	TGTGCCAGCAGCAAAAGCCACTCCGCCGGGACTAAGTACAATGAGCAGTTCTTC
TRBJ2-5	TRBD1	NA	TRBV11-3	CASSMSSGTDPRETQYF	TGTGCCAGCAGCATGTCCTCAGGGACAGACCCTCGGGAGACCCAGTACTTC
TRBJ1-5	TRBD1	NA	TRBV6-8	CASSAAGTGGQPQHF	TGTGCCAGCAGTGCCGCCGGGACAGGGGGACAGCCCCAGCATTTT
TRBJ1-4	NA	NA	TRBV13	CASSLGLNNEKLFF	TGTGCCAGCAGCTTAGGACTGAATAATGAAAAACTGTTTTTT
TRBJ2-7	NA	NA	TRBV18	CASSPRGYEQYF	TGTGCCAGCTCACCCCGGGGCTACGAGCAGTACTTC
TRBJ2-6	NA	NA	TRBV6-8	CASNPGRTSGANVLTF	TGTGCCAGCAATCCGGGACGTACCTCTGGGGCCAACGTCCTGACTTTC
TRBJ1-5	NA	NA	TRBV6-8	CASSLGGSGQPQHF	TGTGCCAGCAGCCTGGGGGGATCCGGTCAGCCCCAGCATTTT
TRBJ2-3	TRBD2	NA	TRBV10-3	CAISERGLAGLDTQYF	TGTGCCATCAGTGAGCGGGGACTAGCGGGATTAGATACGCAGTATTTT
TRBJ1-4	TRBD1	few	TRBV11-3	CASSLARQGIEGEKLFF	TGTGCCAGCAGCTTGGCGAGACAGGGGATCGAGGGTGAAAAACTGTTTTTT
TRBJ2-7	NA	NA	TRBV5-1	CASSLTGQGDEEQYF	TGCGCCAGCAGCTTGACCGGCCAGGGTGACGAGGAGCAGTACTTC
TRBJ1-5	NA	NA	TRBV19	CASSIAFGDQPQHF	TGTGCCAGTAGTATAGCTTTCGGAGATCAGCCCCAGCATTTT
TRBJ1-6	TRBD1	large	TRBV30	CASKQGASNSPLHF	TGTGCCTCGAAACAGGGGGCAAGTAATTCACCCCTCCACTTT
TRBJ1-1	NA	few	TRBV6-8	CASRRREDTEAFF	TGTGCCAGCAGGCGCAGGGAGGACACTGAAGCTTTCTTT
TRBJ2-1	TRBD2	NA	TRBV7-8	CASSWGGGRAGNEQFF	TGTGCCAGCAGCTGGGGAGGCGGGAGGGCCGGCAATGAGCAGTTCTTC
TRBJ2-7	NA	NA	TRBV16	CASSQSRGDEQYF	TGTGCCAGCAGCCAATCTAGAGGGGACGAGCAGTACTTC
TRBJ1-2	NA	NA	TRBV5-1	CASSLEFRGANYGYTF	TGCGCCAGCAGCTTGGAGTTTCGTGGGGCGAACTATGGCTACACCTTC
TRBJ2-7	TRBD2	NA	TRBV28	CASSPWGGSSYEQYF	TGTGCCAGCAGTCCCTGGGGCGGGAGCTCCTACGAGCAGTACTTC
TRBJ2-3	NA	few	TRBV25-1	CASSGYSGSTDTQYF	TGTGCCAGCAGTGGCTATAGCGGAAGCACAGATACGCAGTATTTT
TRBJ1-4	TRBD1	few	TRBV11-3	CASSLDLYGTGGEKLFF	TGTGCCAGCAGCTTAGATCTCTATGGGACAGGCGGGGAAAAACTGTTTTTT
TRBJ2-3	TRBD2	NA	TRBV28	CASTGGTSGRGSTDTQYF	TGTGCCAGCACCGGGGGGACTAGCGGGAGGGGTAGCACAGATACGCAGTATTTT
TRBJ2-7	NA	NA	TRBV6-8	CASSSSLYEQYF	TGTGCCAGCAGTTCCAGCCTGTACGAGCAGTACTTC
TRBJ2-1	TRBD2	NA	TRBV9	CASTRDIGGTSGWGEQFF	TGTGCCAGCACCCGTGATATCGGAGGGACTAGCGGCTGGGGTGAGCAGTTCTTC
TRBJ1-2	NA	NA	TRBV19	CASIPSAGNYGYTF	TGTGCCAGTATCCCTTCGGCAGGAAACTATGGCTACACCTTC
TRBJ1-1	NA	medium-sized	TRBV11-3	CASSPDRYGTEAFF	TGTGCCAGCAGCCCAGACAGGTATGGCACTGAAGCTTTCTTT
TRBJ2-6	TRBD1	medium-sized	TRBV28	CASSSAGGSGANVLTF	TGTGCCAGCAGTTCTGCAGGGGGCTCTGGGGCCAACGTCCTGACTTTC
TRBJ2-3	NA	few	TRBV19	CASRSLGAGRGTDTQYF	TGTGCCAGTAGGAGTCTTGGGGCGGGAAGAGGGACAGATACGCAGTATTTT
TRBJ1-1	NA	few	TRBV11-3	CASSPEGGDTEAFF	TGTGCCAGCTCACCCGAGGGGGGGGACACTGAAGCTTTCTTT
TRBJ1-1	NA	NA	TRBV28	CASRGGDYTEAFF	TGTGCCAGCAGAGGAGGGGACTACACTGAAGCTTTCTTT
TRBJ2-5	NA	NA	TRBV29-1	CSGLTDNQETQYF	TGCAGCGGGTTGACAGACAACCAAGAGACCCAGTACTTC
TRBJ2-2	NA	NA	TRBV6-8	CASSSRYRSGGGELFF	TGTGCCAGCAGTTCCAGATACAGGTCCGGTGGCGGGGAGCTGTTTTTT
TRBJ2-6	NA	few	TRBV6-8	CASSYGRPSGANVLTF	TGTGCCAGCAGTTACGGGCGTCCATCTGGGGCCAACGTCCTGACTTTC
TRBJ2-1	NA	NA	TRBV6-7	CASSYLNNEQFF	TGTGCCAGCAGTTACCTAAACAATGAGCAGTTCTTC
TRBJ2-7	TRBD1	few	TRBV6-8	CASSTYPYRGSTYEQYF	TGTGCCAGCAGCACTTACCCCTACAGGGGGTCAACCTACGAGCAGTACTTC
TRBJ1-2	NA	once	TRBV6-8	CAIARGELHYGYTF	TGTGCCATCGCCCGGGGGGAGCTACACTATGGCTACACCTTC
TRBJ2-7	TRBD2	large	TRBV28	CASSSVVMLAGFSSYEQYF	TGTGCCAGCAGTTCAGTAGTTATGCTAGCGGGCTTTAGCTCCTACGAGCAGTACTTC
TRBJ1-2	NA	NA	TRBV9	CASSDNGVEGYTF	TGTGCCAGCTCAGACAACGGAGTAGAGGGCTACACCTTC